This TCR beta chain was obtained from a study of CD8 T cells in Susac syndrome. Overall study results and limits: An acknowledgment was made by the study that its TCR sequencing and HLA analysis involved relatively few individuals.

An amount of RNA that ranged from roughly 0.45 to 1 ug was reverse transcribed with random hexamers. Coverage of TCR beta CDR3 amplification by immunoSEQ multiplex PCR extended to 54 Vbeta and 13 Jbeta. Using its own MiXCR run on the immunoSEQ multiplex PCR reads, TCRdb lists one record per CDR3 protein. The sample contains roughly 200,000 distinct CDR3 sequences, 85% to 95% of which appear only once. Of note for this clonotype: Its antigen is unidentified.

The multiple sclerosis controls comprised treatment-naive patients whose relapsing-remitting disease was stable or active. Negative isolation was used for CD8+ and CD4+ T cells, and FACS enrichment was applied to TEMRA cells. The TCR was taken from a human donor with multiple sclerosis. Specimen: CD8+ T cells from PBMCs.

CDR3 residues: CSVGGGQGMAYNEQFF. DNA for the CDR3: TGCAGCGTTGGGGGGGGACAGGGCATGGCCTACAATGAGCAGTTCTTC. The chain couples TRBV29-1 to TRBJ2-1; TRBD1 matches at 9 bases. Germline lookup yields CDR1 SQVTM and CDR2 ANQGSEA. This CDR3 contains 16 residues. Trimming removed 4 bases from V and 2 bases from J; junction bases left unmatched: 9.